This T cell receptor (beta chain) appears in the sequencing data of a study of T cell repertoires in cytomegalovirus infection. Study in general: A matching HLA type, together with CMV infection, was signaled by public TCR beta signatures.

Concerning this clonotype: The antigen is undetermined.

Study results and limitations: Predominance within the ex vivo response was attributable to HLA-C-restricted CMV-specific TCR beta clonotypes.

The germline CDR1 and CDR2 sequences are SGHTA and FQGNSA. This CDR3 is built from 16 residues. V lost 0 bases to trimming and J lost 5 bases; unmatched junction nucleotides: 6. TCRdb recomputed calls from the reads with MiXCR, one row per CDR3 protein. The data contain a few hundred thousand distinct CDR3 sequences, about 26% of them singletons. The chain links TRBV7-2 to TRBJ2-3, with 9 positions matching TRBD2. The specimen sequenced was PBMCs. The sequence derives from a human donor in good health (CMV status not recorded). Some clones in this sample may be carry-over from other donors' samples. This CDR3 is CASSLASSGIQDTQYF. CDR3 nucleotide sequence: TGTGCCAGCAGCTTAGCGTCTAGCGGGATACAAGATACGCAGTATTTT.